The 16 T cell receptor beta chains in this list originate from one sample, sequenced in a study of blood T cell repertoires in COVID-19. Repertoires were generated with immunoSEQ multiplex PCR, while TCRdb's copy carries only in-frame clones and drops some. The profile shows roughly 140,000 clones, 88% of them singletons. The sequenced sample was peripheral blood. All receptors derive from a human donor in a cohort sampled during active COVID-19.

This clone has more than one count but fewer than ten. J is TRBJ1-6 and V is TRBV11-2; 8 nucleotides match TRBD1. V lost 5 bases and J lost 10; bases outside the gene matches: 4. Germline loops: CDR1 SGHAT, CDR2 FQNNGV. This CDR3 comprises 13 residues. The CDR3 DNA is TGTGCCAGCAGCGAAACAGGGGGATCACCCCTCCACTTT. Translating it yields CASSETGGSPLHF.

CDR3 nucleotides: TGTGCCAGCAGCTTCGGGGGGACAGGGGACCGTATTTATGGCTACACCTTC. It encodes CASSFGGTGDRIYGYTF. This sequence joins TRBV7-9 and TRBJ1-2; 10 nucleotides line up with TRBD1. CDR1 and CDR2 from the germline V gene are SEHNR and FQNEAQ (reference sequence). After removal of 3 bases from V and 5 bases from J, the junction contained 12 bases not matched to a gene. The length of the CDR3 is 17 residues.

The chain is built from TRBV30 and TRBJ2-7; 7 positions match TRBD1. V shed 4 bases, J shed 5 bases, and the junction held 11 bases outside the gene matches. CDR3 length: 14 residues. Looked up from germline, CDR1 is GTSNPN and CDR2 is SVGIG (reference sequence). The CDR3 loop is CAWKLRQGTHEQYF. Written as DNA, the CDR3 is TGTGCCTGGAAGCTCAGACAGGGTACCCACGAGCAGTACTTC.

The chain couples TRBV6-5 to TRBJ2-2; 7 nucleotides align to TRBD1. CDR1 and CDR2 from the germline V gene are MNHEY and SVGAGI. Trimming took 11 bases from V and 5 from J; bases not matched to a gene: 11. The CDR3 is made up of 14 amino acids. CDR3 sequence (DNA): TGTGCCGGCGACAGGGTCATAAAAACCGGGGAGCTGTTTTTT. This codes for CAGDRVIKTGELFF.

The gene calls are TRBV5-1 and TRBJ2-3, with D possibly matching TRBD1 (6 bases). The germline CDR1 and CDR2 sequences are SGHRS and YFSETQ. CDR3 size: 14 residues. V lost 3 bases, J lost 3 bases, and 11 bases lay in between. The CDR3 reads CASSSGVETDTQYF. The DNA for the CDR3 is TGCGCCAGCAGCTCAGGGGTCGAGACAGATACGCAGTATTTT. Full variable domain (outside the CDR3, taken from reference TRBV5-1 and TRBJ2-3): KAGVTQTPRYLIKTRGQQVTLSCSPISGHRSVSWYQQTPGQGLQFLFEYFSETQRNKGNFPGRFSGRQFSNSRSEMNVSTLELGDSALYLCASSSGVETDTQYFGPGTRLTVL.

This rearrangement joins TRBV4-1 to TRBJ1-1; a possible D gene is TRBD1 (5 bases). V was shortened by 1 base and J by 10 bases, with 19 bases between the two germline ends. Germline CDR1 MGHRA, CDR2 YSYEKL. CDR3 length equals 15 residues. DNA of the CDR3: TGCGCCAGCAGCCAAGTGATCCAGGGTGTGCGGGGAGCTTTCTTT. Translated: CASSQVIQGVRGAFF.

The rearrangement links TRBV4-3 to TRBJ2-6, with TRBD2 matching 13 bases. In germline, CDR1 is LGHNA, CDR2 YSLEER. V was pared by 1 base and J by 0 bases, with 3 bases of the junction left unmatched. This CDR3 comprises 19 residues. The CDR3 is CASSQGLAGGYSGANVLTF. The DNA of the CDR3 is TGCGCCAGCAGCCAAGGACTAGCGGGGGGCTACTCTGGGGCCAACGTCCTGACTTTC.

This clone was detected once. The chain couples TRBV6-2 or TRBV6-3 to TRBJ1-5; a possible D gene is TRBD1 (5 bases). Germline assignment: CDR1 MNHEY and CDR2 SVGEGT. The CDR3 runs 14 residues. Trimming removed 2 bases from V and 1 base from J, with 6 bases in between. The CDR3 reads CASSYRGSNQPQHF. The CDR3 DNA sequence: TGTGCCAGCAGTTACCGGGGGAGCAATCAGCCCCAGCATTTT.

This clone was seen just once. The chain links TRBV5-1 to TRBJ2-1, with 11 bases aligning to TRBD2. Germline CDR1 reads SGHRS; CDR2 reads YFSETQ. The CDR3 has 17 amino acids. The junction had 9 bases not matched to a gene; V was cut back by 0 bases and J by 7 bases. DNA of the CDR3: TGCGCCAGCAGCTTGGCCCCCTTAGCGGGGGGGCGAAATGAGCAGTTCTTC. Residues: CASSLAPLAGGRNEQFF.

The chain has TRBV7-9 and TRBJ2-7, with 12 bases that match TRBD1. This CDR3 is 17 amino acids long. CDR1 is SEHNR, CDR2 FQNEAQ, per germline (reference sequence). V was pared by 5 bases and J by 6 bases, with 14 bases of the junction left unmatched. In DNA, the CDR3 is TGTGCCAGCAGCCGTACCCCCGGGACAGGGGGCAAAGGCGAGCAGTACTTC. It encodes CASSRTPGTGGKGEQYF. Supplemented by reference TRBV7-9 and TRBJ2-7, the full variable domain reads DTGVSQNPRHKITKRGQNVTFRCDPISEHNRLYWYRQTLGQGPEFLTYFQNEAQLEKSRLLSDRFSAERPKGSFSTLEIQRTEQGDSAMYLCASSRTPGTGGKGEQYFGPGTRLTVT.

This clone was detected once. The chain uses TRBV7-2 and TRBJ2-7; 9 bases are a match to TRBD2. CDR1 and CDR2 (germline): SGHTA, FQGNSA. V lost 3 bases to trimming and J lost 1 base; unmatched junction nucleotides: 16. The CDR3 sequence is 19 residues long. CDR3 nucleotide sequence: TGTGCCAGCAGCTTGGAGCGGGGGGCCCCGGCGGTGTGGTCCTACGAGCAGTACTTC. Its translation: CASSLERGAPAVWSYEQYF.

V usage is TRBV6-5 and J usage is TRBJ1-6; a weak D match, TRBD1 (6 bases). The CDR3 consists of 15 residues. From germline, CDR1 is MNHEY and CDR2 SVGAGI. Trimming took 9 bases from V and 7 from J, leaving 19 bases between them. CDR3 protein: CASTRQVNGNSPLHF. The CDR3 DNA reads as TGTGCCAGTACCAGACAGGTCAATGGCAATTCACCCCTCCACTTT.

This chain connects TRBV5-8 to TRBJ2-1; D is perhaps TRBD2 (5 bases). Between the trimmed V and J ends, which lost 3 bases and 3 bases, there was a span of 10 bases. The V gene's germline CDR1 is SGHTS and CDR2 YDEGEE. The CDR3 extends over 14 amino acids. The CDR3 DNA is TGTGCCAGCAGCTCCCTGACTAACTACAATGAGCAGTTCTTC. It codes for CASSSLTNYNEQFF.

This chain uses TRBV9 with TRBJ2-7; 7 bases align to TRBD2. Germline V gene lookup returns CDR1 SGDLS and CDR2 YYNGEE. This CDR3 comprises 15 residues. Germline trimming cut 0 bases from V and 1 base from J; bases unmatched to any gene: 4. The chain's CDR3 is CASSVGPSGSYEQYF. The CDR3 coding sequence is TGTGCCAGCAGCGTAGGTCCTAGCGGTTCCTACGAGCAGTACTTC.

The rearrangement joins TRBV3-1 (or the pseudogene TRBV3-2) to TRBJ2-7, with D uncertain. Trimming cost V 0 bases and J 6 bases, with 15 bases left between them. CDR3 size: 15 residues. Germline V lookup: CDR1 LGHDT, CDR2 YNNKEL (reference sequence). CDR3: CASSQDSGRSREQYF. CDR3 nucleotide sequence: TGTGCCAGCAGCCAAGATAGTGGGCGCAGTCGCGAGCAGTACTTC.

This clone has a handful of counts. The same CDR3 also results from other DNA sequences found in this sample. The gene calls are TRBV29-1 and TRBJ1-2; TRBD1 aligns across 8 bases. This CDR3 has 12 amino acids. The ends lost 6 bases at V and 2 bases at J; junction bases unmatched: 2. CDR1 and CDR2 (germline): SQVTM, ANQGSEA. This chain's CDR3 is CSVTGGNYGYTF. CDR3 bases: TGCAGCGTCACAGGGGGGAACTATGGCTACACCTTC.